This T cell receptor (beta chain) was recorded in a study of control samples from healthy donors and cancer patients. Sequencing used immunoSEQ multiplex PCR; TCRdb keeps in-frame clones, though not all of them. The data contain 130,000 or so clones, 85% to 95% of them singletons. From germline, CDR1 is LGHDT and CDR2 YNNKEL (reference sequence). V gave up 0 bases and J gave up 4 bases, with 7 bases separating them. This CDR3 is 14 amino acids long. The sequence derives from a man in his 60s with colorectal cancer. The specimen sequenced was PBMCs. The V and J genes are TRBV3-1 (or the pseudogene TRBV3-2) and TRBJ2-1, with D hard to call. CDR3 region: CASSQEGVYNEQFF. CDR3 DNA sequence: TGTGCCAGCAGCCAAGAAGGAGTATACAATGAGCAGTTCTTC.